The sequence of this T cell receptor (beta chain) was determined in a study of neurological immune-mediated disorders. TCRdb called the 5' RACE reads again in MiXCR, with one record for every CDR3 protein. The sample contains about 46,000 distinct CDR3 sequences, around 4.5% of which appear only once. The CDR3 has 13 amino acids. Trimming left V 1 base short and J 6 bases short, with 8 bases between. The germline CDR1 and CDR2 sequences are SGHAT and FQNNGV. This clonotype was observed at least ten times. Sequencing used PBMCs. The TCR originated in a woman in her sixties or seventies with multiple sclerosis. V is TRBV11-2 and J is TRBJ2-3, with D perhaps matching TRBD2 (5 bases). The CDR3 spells CASSLVRGDTQYF. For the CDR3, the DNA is TGTGCCAGCAGCTTAGTGCGAGGGGATACGCAGTATTTT.